This T cell receptor beta chain was sequenced in a study of response to subunit inactivated influenza vaccine. With V trimmed by 1 base and J by 3 bases, 5 bases remained unmatched. This CDR3 is built from 16 residues. The germline V gene encodes CDR1 MGHRA and CDR2 YSYEKL. TCRdb itself ran the RT-PCR reads through MiXCR, one entry per CDR3 protein. The profile shows some 600,000 distinct CDR3 sequences, around 15% of them singletons. This clonotype was seen only a few times. Its antigen is currently unknown. Broader study findings: Authors suggested each seasonal influenza vaccination recruits few new T cells.

This chain joins TRBV4-1 and TRBJ2-7; 11 nucleotides align to TRBD2. This receptor was obtained from a man between 45 and 60 years old who received an inactivated influenza vaccine. Sequences were derived from PBMCs from blood, sampled around 14 days before vaccination. The DNA of the CDR3 is TGCGCCAGCAGCCAAGGACCTAGCGGGGGGCACTACGAGCAGTACTTC. Its protein product is CASSQGPSGGHYEQYF.